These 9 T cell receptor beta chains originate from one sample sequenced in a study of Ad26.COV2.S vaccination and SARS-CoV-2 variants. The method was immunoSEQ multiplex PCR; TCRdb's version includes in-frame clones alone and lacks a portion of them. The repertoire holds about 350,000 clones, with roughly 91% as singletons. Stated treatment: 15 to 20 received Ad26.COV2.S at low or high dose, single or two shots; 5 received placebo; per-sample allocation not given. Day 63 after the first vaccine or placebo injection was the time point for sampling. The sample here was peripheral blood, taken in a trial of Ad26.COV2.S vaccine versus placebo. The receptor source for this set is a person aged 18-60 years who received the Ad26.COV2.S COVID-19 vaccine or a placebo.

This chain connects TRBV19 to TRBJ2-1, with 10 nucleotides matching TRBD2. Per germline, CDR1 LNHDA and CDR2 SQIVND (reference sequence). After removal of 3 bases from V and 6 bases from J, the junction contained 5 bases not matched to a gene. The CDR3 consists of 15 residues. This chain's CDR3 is CASSMGSGRFNEQFF. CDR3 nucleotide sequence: TGTGCCAGTAGTATGGGTAGCGGGAGGTTCAATGAGCAGTTCTTC.

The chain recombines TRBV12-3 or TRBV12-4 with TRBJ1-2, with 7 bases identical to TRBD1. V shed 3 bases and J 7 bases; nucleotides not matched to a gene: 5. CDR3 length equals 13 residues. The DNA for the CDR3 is TGTGCCAGCAGTTTTGAGGGGGCAGGTGGCTACACCTTC. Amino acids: CASSFEGAGGYTF.

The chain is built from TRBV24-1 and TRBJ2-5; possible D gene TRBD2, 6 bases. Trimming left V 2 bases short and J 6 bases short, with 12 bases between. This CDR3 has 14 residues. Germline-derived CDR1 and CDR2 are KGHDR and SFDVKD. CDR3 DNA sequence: TGTGCCACCAGTGATTCGACTAGTCGGAAGACCCAGTACTTC. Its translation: CATSDSTSRKTQYF.

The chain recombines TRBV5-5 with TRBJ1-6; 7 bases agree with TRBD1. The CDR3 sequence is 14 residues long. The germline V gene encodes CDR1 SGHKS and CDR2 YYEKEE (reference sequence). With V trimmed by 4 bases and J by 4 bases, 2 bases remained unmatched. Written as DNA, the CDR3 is TGTGCCAGCAGCCCGGGACAGTATAATTCACCCCTCCACTTT. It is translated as CASSPGQYNSPLHF.

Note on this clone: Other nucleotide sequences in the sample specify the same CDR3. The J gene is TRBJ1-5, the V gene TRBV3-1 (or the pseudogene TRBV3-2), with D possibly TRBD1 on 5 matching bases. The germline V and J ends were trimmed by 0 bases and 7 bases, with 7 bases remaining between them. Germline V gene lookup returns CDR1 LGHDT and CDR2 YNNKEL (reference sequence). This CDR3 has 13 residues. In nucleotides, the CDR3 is TGTGCCAGCAGCCAAGACAGGGACCAGCCCCAGCATTTT. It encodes CASSQDRDQPQHF.

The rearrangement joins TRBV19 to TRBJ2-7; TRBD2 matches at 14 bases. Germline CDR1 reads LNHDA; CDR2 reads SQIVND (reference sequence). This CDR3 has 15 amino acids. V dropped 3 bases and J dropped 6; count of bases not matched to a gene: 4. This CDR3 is CASSMGLAGVTEQYF. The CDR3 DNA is TGTGCCAGTAGTATGGGACTAGCGGGGGTAACCGAGCAGTACTTC.

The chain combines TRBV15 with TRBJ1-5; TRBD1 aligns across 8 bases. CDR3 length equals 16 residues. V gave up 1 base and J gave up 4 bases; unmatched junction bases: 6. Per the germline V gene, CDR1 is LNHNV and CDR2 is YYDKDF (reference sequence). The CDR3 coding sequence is TGTGCCACCAGCAGAGTCCACGGGACAGGAAATCAGCCCCAGCATTTT. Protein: CATSRVHGTGNQPQHF.

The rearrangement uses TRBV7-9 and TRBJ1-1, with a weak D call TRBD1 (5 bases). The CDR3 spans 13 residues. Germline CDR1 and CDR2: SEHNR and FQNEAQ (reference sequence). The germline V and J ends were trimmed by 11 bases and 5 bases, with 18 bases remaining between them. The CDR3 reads CAGHSRDVTEAFF. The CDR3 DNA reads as TGTGCCGGACATAGTAGGGATGTTACTGAAGCTTTCTTT.

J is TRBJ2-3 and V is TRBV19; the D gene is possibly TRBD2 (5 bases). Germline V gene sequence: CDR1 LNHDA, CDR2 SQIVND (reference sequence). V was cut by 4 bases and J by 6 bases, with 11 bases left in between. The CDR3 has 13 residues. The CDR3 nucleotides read TGTGCCAGTAGTACCGGGGTGAGGGATACGCAGTATTTT. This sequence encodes CASSTGVRDTQYF.